This is a list of T cell receptor beta chains from one sample in a study of patients and donors after allogeneic stem cell transplantation. TCRdb passed the RT-PCR reads through MiXCR, listing each CDR3 protein once. The sample contains approximately 220,000 distinct CDR3 sequences, less than 50% of which appear only once. The sample taken for sequencing was blood, either unsorted or a sorted T cell fraction (not recorded which). Every receptor here comes from a human donor who was either an allogeneic HSCT recipient or a stem cell or donor lymphocyte infusion donor (not recorded which). It is not recorded whose cells these are; they may come from a transplant donor. Each CDR3 is given with its conserved first and last residue. The D gene is left open where the match is weak. Rows may omit the clone size; those that give it use once, few, many or a size class.

NA	NA	TRBJ2-7	TRBV5-1	CASRGQPRPYEQYF	TGCGCCAGCAGAGGCCAGCCTAGGCCCTACGAGCAGTACTTC
NA	few	TRBJ1-1	TRBV15	CATSRVWEMNTEAFF	TGTGCCACCAGCAGAGTATGGGAGATGAACACTGAAGCTTTCTTT
TRBD1	NA	TRBJ2-6	TRBV3-1	CASSPIGTGESGANVLTF	TGTGCCAGCAGCCCGATTGGGACAGGAGAATCTGGGGCCAACGTCCTGACTTTC
TRBD1	NA	TRBJ1-2	TRBV10-3	CAISGQGAPNYGYTF	TGTGCCATCAGCGGACAGGGGGCTCCTAACTATGGCTACACCTTC
NA	NA	TRBJ1-2	TRBV6-5	CASIGQYGGANYGYTF	TGTGCCAGCATCGGACAGTACGGGGGAGCTAACTATGGCTACACCTTC
NA	NA	TRBJ2-5	TRBV7-9	CASSSGFGDQETQYF	TGTGCCAGCAGCTCAGGGTTCGGGGACCAAGAGACCCAGTACTTC
NA	NA	TRBJ1-5	TRBV20-1	CSAVRIRGQPQHF	TGCAGTGCCGTCCGTATCCGAGGTCAGCCCCAGCATTTT
NA	once	TRBJ1-5	TRBV4-1	CASSQSLTNQPQHF	TGCGCCAGCAGCCAGAGCCTCACCAATCAGCCCCAGCATTTT
NA	few	TRBJ2-3	TRBV20-1	CSARDADTQYF	TGCAGTGCTAGAGATGCAGATACGCAGTATTTT
TRBD1	NA	TRBJ2-1	TRBV29-1	CSVGDSYNEQFF	TGCAGCGTTGGGGACAGCTACAATGAGCAGTTCTTC
NA	few	TRBJ1-2	TRBV20-1	CSASSRGRGIYGYTF	TGCAGTGCGAGCAGTCGGGGCAGGGGAATATATGGCTACACCTTC
NA	NA	TRBJ1-2	TRBV5-4	CASSGTVNYGYTF	TGTGCCAGCAGCGGGACGGTAAACTATGGCTACACCTTC
NA	few	TRBJ2-7	TRBV5-1	CASSLAVDTNSYEQYF	TGCGCCAGCAGCTTGGCCGTGGACACCAACTCCTACGAGCAGTACTTC
TRBD1	many	TRBJ1-6	TRBV28	CASSLTGTGDSPLHF	TGTGCCAGCAGTTTAACAGGGACAGGGGATTCACCCCTCCACTTT
NA	NA	TRBJ2-3	TRBV29-1	CSVGENSRTDTQYF	TGCAGCGTTGGCGAGAACAGCCGCACAGATACGCAGTATTTT
NA	NA	TRBJ1-1	TRBV7-9	CASSLPRTPEAFF	TGTGCCAGCAGCTTACCCCGGACCCCTGAAGCTTTCTTT
NA	NA	TRBJ1-1	TRBV10-3	CAIRPTAMNTEAFF	TGTGCCATCAGGCCGACAGCGATGAACACTGAAGCTTTCTTT
NA	few	TRBJ1-6	TRBV10-3	CAISPTGGNSNNSPLHF	TGTGCCATCAGTCCCACCGGGGGAAACAGCAATAATTCACCCCTCCACTTT
TRBD2	NA	TRBJ2-7	TRBV5-1	CASSDQRGLASEQYF	TGCGCCAGCAGCGACCAGCGGGGGCTAGCTTCCGAGCAGTACTTC
NA	few	TRBJ1-2	TRBV7-3	CASSIDSNYGYTF	TGTGCCAGCAGCATAGACTCTAACTATGGCTACACCTTC
NA	NA	TRBJ1-4	TRBV5-1	CASSSAIGLTNEKLFF	TGCGCCAGCAGCTCAGCCATAGGGCTAACTAATGAAAAACTGTTTTTT
NA	NA	TRBJ2-5	TRBV18	CASSPLDQETQYF	TGTGCCAGCTCACCTCTGGACCAAGAGACCCAGTACTTC
NA	NA	TRBJ2-2	TRBV4-2	CASSRSYTGELFF	TGTGCCAGCAGCCGCAGTTACACCGGGGAGCTGTTTTTT
NA	many	TRBJ1-1	TRBV7-8	CASSVRWDTEAFF	TGTGCCAGCAGCGTTCGGTGGGACACTGAAGCTTTCTTT
NA	NA	TRBJ1-2	TRBV9	CASSVATTDNYGYTF	TGTGCCAGCAGCGTAGCTACGACAGATAACTATGGCTACACCTTC
NA	NA	TRBJ1-6	TRBV6-1	CASSEQWSHSYNSPLHF	TGTGCCAGCAGTGAACAATGGAGTCACTCCTATAATTCACCCCTCCACTTT
TRBD1	few	TRBJ1-4	TRBV12-3/TRBV12-4	CASTQGGKANEKLFF	TGTGCCAGCACCCAGGGGGGAAAGGCTAATGAAAAACTGTTTTTT
NA	NA	TRBJ2-5	TRBV12-3/TRBV12-4	CASREGWRTQYF	TGTGCCAGCAGGGAGGGTTGGAGGACCCAGTACTTC
TRBD1	NA	TRBJ2-7	TRBV5-1	CASSRGQQVQSYEQYF	TGCGCCAGCAGCCGGGGACAGCAGGTTCAATCCTACGAGCAGTACTTC
NA	NA	TRBJ1-1	TRBV18	CASSPGGRAEAFF	TGTGCCAGCTCACCAGGGGGAAGGGCTGAAGCTTTCTTT
NA	once	TRBJ1-2	TRBV4-2	CASSQDSGGYTF	TGTGCCAGCAGTCAGGACTCAGGAGGCTACACCTTC
NA	few	TRBJ1-2	TRBV3-1	CASSQDMAGMRNGYTF	TGTGCCAGCAGCCAAGATATGGCAGGGATGAGGAATGGCTACACCTTC
TRBD1	NA	TRBJ1-2	TRBV12-3/TRBV12-4	CASSLRQGAGGYTF	TGTGCCAGCAGTTTAAGGCAGGGGGCCGGAGGCTACACCTTC
NA	few	TRBJ1-2	TRBV4-3	CASSQDGRGGRGYTF	TGCGCCAGCAGCCAAGATGGCAGGGGAGGTCGCGGCTACACCTTC
NA	few	TRBJ1-5	TRBV3-1	CASSRKYRTNQPQHF	TGTGCCAGCAGCCGCAAATACAGGACCAATCAGCCCCAGCATTTT
NA	NA	TRBJ1-2	TRBV20-1	CSARETEKFYGYTF	TGCAGTGCTAGGGAAACCGAGAAATTCTATGGCTACACCTTC
TRBD1	few	TRBJ1-1	TRBV5-1	CASSPNGFLQGAGNTEAFF	TGCGCCAGCAGCCCCAATGGGTTCTTACAGGGGGCTGGGAACACTGAAGCTTTCTTT
NA	NA	TRBJ2-6	TRBV12-3/TRBV12-4	CASSLKGPGANVLTF	TGTGCCAGCAGTTTAAAGGGCCCTGGGGCCAACGTCCTGACTTTC
NA	few	TRBJ1-1	TRBV12-3/TRBV12-4	CASSPRDFPTEAFF	TGTGCCAGCAGTCCGAGGGATTTTCCCACTGAAGCTTTCTTT
NA	NA	TRBJ2-1	TRBV5-1	CASSSLGGKGSYNEQFF	TGCGCCAGCAGCTCCCTAGGGGGGAAGGGCTCCTACAATGAGCAGTTCTTC
TRBD2	few	TRBJ2-3	TRBV3-1	CAAGTSGGLGDTQYF	TGTGCCGCAGGGACTAGCGGGGGCCTGGGGGATACGCAGTATTTT
NA	few	TRBJ1-1	TRBV5-6	CASSQELHTEAFF	TGTGCCAGCAGCCAAGAGCTTCACACTGAAGCTTTCTTT
NA	NA	TRBJ2-3	TRBV12-3/TRBV12-4	CASSWGYTDTQYF	TGTGCCAGCAGTTGGGGCTACACAGATACGCAGTATTTT
NA	few	TRBJ1-3	TRBV12-3/TRBV12-4	CASSVRDWVNTIYF	TGTGCCAGCAGTGTCCGGGACTGGGTGAACACCATATATTTT
NA	NA	TRBJ2-5	TRBV7-9	CASSLTVSYIRETQYF	TGTGCCAGCAGCTTAACTGTCTCCTATATCCGGGAGACCCAGTACTTC
NA	NA	TRBJ1-6	TRBV27	CASSLSGIGSSPLHF	TGTGCCAGCAGTTTATCAGGAATCGGGTCATCACCCCTCCACTTT
TRBD1	few	TRBJ1-2	TRBV6-2/TRBV6-3	CASSSGLTGGPGRGYTF	TGTGCCAGCAGTTCCGGATTGACAGGGGGCCCTGGTAGAGGCTACACCTTC
TRBD1	few	TRBJ1-1	TRBV29-1	CSVRRQGEEAFF	TGCAGCGTCCGCCGACAGGGCGAGGAAGCTTTCTTT
NA	NA	TRBJ1-2	TRBV7-9	CASSLADSSYGYTF	TGTGCCAGCAGCTTAGCGGACAGTTCCTATGGCTACACCTTC
TRBD1	NA	TRBJ1-2	TRBV5-1	CASSLQGDRYTF	TGCGCCAGCAGCTTACAGGGGGACCGCTACACCTTC
NA	NA	TRBJ1-1	TRBV20-1	CSARASSLGSVNTEAFF	TGCAGTGCTAGAGCCTCTTCTCTGGGCAGTGTAAACACTGAAGCTTTCTTT